These 22 T cell receptor beta chains came from one sample sequenced in a study of shared clonotypes between healthy human individuals. Clones were read by immunoSEQ multiplex PCR, and TCRdb kept only the in-frame ones, dropping some. Of about 2.4 million clones listed, 90% to 95% are singletons. The source material was naive CD4+ T cells from PBMCs. Subset of the sample: CD45RA+ positively selected. These receptors were obtained from a man between 18 and 29 years old in good health. Some clones in this sample may be carry-over from other donors' samples.

The rearrangement uses TRBV6-1 and TRBJ2-3; D not resolved. Germline lookup yields CDR1 MNHNS and CDR2 SASEGT. The CDR3 runs to 18 residues. V was cut by 2 bases and J by 0 bases, with 18 bases left in between. The CDR3 region has the DNA TGTGCCAGCAGTGAAAGTTCTACAAGCGTGGTTAGCACAGATACGCAGTATTTT. Its protein is CASSESSTSVVSTDTQYF.

This chain connects TRBV7-8 to TRBJ2-1; tentatively, D is TRBD1 (6 bases). The CDR3 sequence is 12 residues long. CDR1 and CDR2 (germline): SGHVS, FQNEAQ. Trimming shortened V by 4 bases and J by 16 bases, and 17 bases separated the two germline ends. The CDR3 loop is CASSWVGTRSFF. The DNA of the CDR3 is TGTGCCAGCAGCTGGGTGGGGACAAGGTCATTCTTC.

CDR3 amino acids: CASSLVGTSGAEAFF. The CDR3, as DNA: TGCGCCAGCAGCTTGGTGGGGACAAGCGGGGCTGAAGCTTTCTTT. This chain uses TRBV5-1 with TRBJ1-1, with a possible D match to TRBD1 (6 bases). This CDR3 is built from 15 residues. The germline CDR1 and CDR2 sequences are SGHRS and YFSETQ. V lost 0 bases and J lost 6, with 15 bases in between.

The genes are TRBV19 and TRBJ1-5; D gene unclear. The CDR3 contains 16 residues. CDR1 LNHDA and CDR2 SQIVND come from the germline V gene (reference sequence). Trimming removed 2 bases from V and 0 bases from J, with 11 bases in between. The CDR3 sequence: CASSITHTYSNQPQHF. The CDR3 coding sequence is TGTGCCAGTAGTATAACGCACACCTATAGCAATCAGCCCCAGCATTTT.

J is TRBJ2-7 and V is TRBV27, with D unresolved. V dropped 5 bases and J dropped 4 bases, with 18 bases sitting between them. Per the germline V gene, CDR1 is MNHEY and CDR2 is SMNVEV (reference sequence). The CDR3 sequence is 15 residues long. The CDR3, as DNA: TGTGCCAGCAGTCGCTCCAAGTTCCAGCAGTACGAGCAGTACTTC. Translating gives CASSRSKFQQYEQYF.

This sequence joins TRBV20-1 and TRBJ2-7; unclear D gene. CDR1 is DFQATT and CDR2 is SNEGSKA in the germline V gene (reference sequence). V lost 4 bases and J lost 7, with 11 bases in between. CDR3 length: 11 residues. In DNA form, the CDR3 reads TGCAGTGCTATTCCGAAACGGGAGCAGTACTTC. Protein product: CSAIPKREQYF.

This clone was counted once. This sequence joins TRBV9 and TRBJ1-2; 8 bases match TRBD1. Per the germline V gene, CDR1 is SGDLS and CDR2 is YYNGEE. After removal of 4 bases from V and 6 bases from J, the junction contained 8 bases not matched to a gene. The CDR3 consists of 14 residues. DNA of the CDR3: TGTGCCAGCAGCCCCCGACAGGGGATGGATGGCTACACCTTC. It codes for CASSPRQGMDGYTF.

The V call is TRBV15, the J call TRBJ2-3; D gene unclear. The CDR3 length is 14 residues. Germline values: CDR1 LNHNV, CDR2 YYDKDF (reference sequence). Trimming took off 1 base at V and 2 bases at J, with 7 bases between the two ends. The CDR3 sequence is CATSRVRFTDTQYF. DNA of the CDR3: TGTGCCACCAGCAGAGTAAGGTTCACAGATACGCAGTATTTT.

The DNA of the CDR3 is TGCAGTGCTTCAAAAAGGGATGGCTACACCTTC. Amino acid sequence: CSASKRDGYTF. The chain couples TRBV20-1 to TRBJ1-2; D ambiguous. This CDR3 region has 11 residues. V was pared by 5 bases and J by 6 bases, with 10 bases between. CDR1 and CDR2 from the germline V gene are DFQATT and SNEGSKA (reference sequence).

The chain couples TRBV29-1 to TRBJ2-7; 10 bases agree with TRBD2. CDR3 length: 15 amino acids. After removal of 4 bases from V and 3 bases from J, the junction contained 9 bases not matched to a gene. The germline gives CDR1 SQVTM, CDR2 ANQGSEA. The CDR3 coding sequence is TGCAGCGTTGGACTAGCGGGTGGACCCGTCTACGAGCAGTACTTC. It translates to CSVGLAGGPVYEQYF.

The gene calls are TRBV5-1 and TRBJ1-1; D ambiguous. The V gene's germline CDR1 is SGHRS and CDR2 YFSETQ. Trimming stripped 0 bases from V and 4 bases from J, with 7 bases between. This CDR3 is built from 13 residues. CDR3: CASSLVVSTEAFF. The DNA for the CDR3 is TGCGCCAGCAGCTTGGTAGTGAGCACTGAAGCTTTCTTT.

This chain joins TRBV28 and TRBJ2-7; D is uncertain. Deletions cut 5 bases from V and 2 bases from J, with 13 bases between. Germline CDR1 reads MDHEN; CDR2 reads SYDVKM. This CDR3 spans 14 amino acids. The chain's CDR3 is CASSQQTVTYEQYF. CDR3 nucleotides: TGTGCCAGCAGTCAGCAGACCGTAACCTACGAGCAGTACTTC.

This clone appeared a single time. The gene calls are TRBV7-8 and TRBJ2-1; 9 bases are a match to TRBD1. The V segment lost 3 bases and the J segment 7 bases; nucleotides outside the gene matches: 7. The germline CDR1 and CDR2 sequences are SGHVS and FQNEAQ. The CDR3 extends over 15 amino acids. The CDR3 here is CASSLHGTGRNEQFF. The CDR3 coding sequence is TGTGCCAGCAGCTTGCACGGGACAGGGCGGAATGAGCAGTTCTTC. Based on the CDR3 plus reference TRBV7-8 and TRBJ2-1, the full variable domain is GAGVSQSPRYKVAKRGQDVALRCDPISGHVSLFWYQQALGQGPEFLTYFQNEAQLDKSGLPSDRFFAERPEGSVSTLKIQRTQQEDSAVYLCASSLHGTGRNEQFFGPGTRLTVL.

The rearrangement links TRBV6-5 to TRBJ2-3; D call uncertain. The CDR3 is 14 residues long. The germline gives CDR1 MNHEY, CDR2 SVGAGI. V was cut by 6 bases and J by 3 bases, with 13 bases left in between. The CDR3 sequence is CASRSQPNTDTQYF. DNA for the CDR3: TGTGCCAGCAGGTCACAGCCTAATACAGATACGCAGTATTTT.

This chain links TRBV5-1 with TRBJ2-7, with 10 bases lining up with TRBD2. The CDR3 sequence is 17 residues long. CDR1 is SGHRS, CDR2 YFSETQ, per germline. With 0 bases clipped from V and 6 bases from J, the junction kept 12 bases outside the gene matches. Here the CDR3 reads CASSLDPTGLATGEQYF. The CDR3 coding sequence is TGCGCCAGCAGCTTGGATCCGACGGGACTAGCGACGGGCGAGCAGTACTTC. Looking up the rest from reference TRBV5-1 and TRBJ2-7 gives the full variable domain: KAGVTQTPRYLIKTRGQQVTLSCSPISGHRSVSWYQQTPGQGLQFLFEYFSETQRNKGNFPGRFSGRQFSNSRSEMNVSTLELGDSALYLCASSLDPTGLATGEQYFGPGTRLTVT.

Remarks on this clone: The sample holds other DNA sequences that translate to the same CDR3. V gene TRBV5-5 combines with J gene TRBJ2-3; no definite D call. The CDR3 consists of 13 residues. V gave up 0 bases and J gave up 1 base, with 3 bases separating them. Looked up from germline, CDR1 is SGHKS and CDR2 is YYEKEE (reference sequence). The CDR3 loop is CASSLVGTDTQYF. The DNA for the CDR3 is TGTGCCAGCAGCTTGGTAGGCACAGATACGCAGTATTTT.

The gene calls are TRBV4-3 and TRBJ2-4, with 7 bases that match TRBD1. The ends lost 4 bases at V and 6 bases at J; junction bases unmatched: 6. The CDR3 has 14 residues. Germline CDR1 reads LGHNA; CDR2 reads YSLEER. CDR3 amino acids: CASSPTGLRNIQYF. The CDR3 bases are TGCGCCAGCAGCCCGACAGGGTTGAGAAACATTCAGTACTTC.

This clone has only one observation. This chain links TRBV19 with TRBJ2-1; D tentatively reads TRBD1 or TRBD2 (5 bases each). Germline-derived CDR1 and CDR2 are LNHDA and SQIVND (reference sequence). Trimming removed 5 bases from V and 0 bases from J, with 11 bases in between. This CDR3 has 15 residues. CDR3 DNA sequence: TGTGCCAGTAGTCAGAGGGACCCCTCCTACAATGAGCAGTTCTTC. Protein sequence: CASSQRDPSYNEQFF. The complete variable domain, with remaining parts taken from reference TRBV19 and TRBJ2-1, reads DGGITQSPKYLFRKEGQNVTLSCEQNLNHDAMYWYRQDPGQGLRLIYYSQIVNDFQKGDIAEGYSVSREKKESFPLTVTSAQKNPTAFYLCASSQRDPSYNEQFFGPGTRLTVL.

A note on this clone: Additional DNA sequences in this sample encode the identical CDR3. The chain carries TRBV9 and TRBJ2-1, with TRBD2 matching over 9 bases. From germline, CDR1 is SGDLS and CDR2 YYNGEE. There are 15 residues in the CDR3. The ends lost 0 bases at V and 5 bases at J; junction bases unmatched: 3. The DNA for the CDR3 is TGTGCCAGCAGCGTAGAGGCTAGCGGGGACAATGAGCAGTTCTTC. This gives the protein CASSVEASGDNEQFF.

The chain recombines TRBV11-2 with TRBJ1-4; the D gene is possibly TRBD1 (5 bases). Germline CDR1 is SGHAT and CDR2 is FQNNGV. CDR3 length: 15 residues. V lost 4 bases, J lost 4 bases, and 13 bases lay in between. In nucleotides, the CDR3 is TGTGCCAGCAGCTACTCAGCGGGGGTTAATGAAAAACTGTTTTTT. Its protein product is CASSYSAGVNEKLFF. The entire variable domain, with the rest obtained from reference TRBV11-2 and TRBJ1-4, is as follows: EAGVAQSPRYKIIEKRQSVAFWCNPISGHATLYWYQQILGQGPKLLIQFQNNGVVDDSQLPKDRFSAERLKGVDSTLKIQPAKLEDSAVYLCASSYSAGVNEKLFFGSGTQLSVL.

This chain uses TRBV28 with TRBJ1-3, with D tentatively TRBD1 (6 bases). This CDR3 comprises 16 residues. The V and J ends lost 1 base and 3 bases respectively, with 13 bases between them. CDR1 is MDHEN, CDR2 SYDVKM, per germline. CDR3 protein: CASSLSPGAGGNTIYF. As DNA, the CDR3 is TGTGCCAGCAGTTTATCCCCAGGGGCGGGTGGAAACACCATATATTTT.

This clone was seen once. V gene TRBV5-1 combines with J gene TRBJ1-4, with 9 bases identical to TRBD1. Germline V gives CDR1 SGHRS, CDR2 YFSETQ. V was pared by 4 bases and J by 6 bases, with 16 bases of the junction left unmatched. The CDR3 covers 18 residues. The CDR3 coding sequence is TGCGCCAGCAGCCCACGGGGGACAGGGAGATCATTTGATGAAAAACTGTTTTTT. It encodes CASSPRGTGRSFDEKLFF.